This is a list of T cell receptor beta chains from one sample in a study of T-cell reconstitution after alpha-beta-depleted transplantation in children. TCRdb used MiXCR to reprocess the PCR reads, holding one entry per CDR3 protein. This sample has hundreds of thousands of distinct CDR3 sequences, with 15% to 20% found just once. Specimen: PBMCs from the stem cell graft donor, collected from the stem cell graft. These receptors all stem from a human donor who donated a stem cell graft to a child with acute myeloid leukemia. Each CDR3 is given with its conserved first and last residue. D genes are given only for firm matches. Some rows have no size entry. The others give once, few or many, or a class for an expanded clone.

d_call: .; clone_size: few; v_call: TRBV20-1; j_call: TRBJ1-3; cdr3_aa: CSAPKGAGNTIYF; cdr3_nt: TGCAGTGCCCCGAAAGGGGCAGGAAACACCATATATTTT
d_call: .; clone_size: many; v_call: TRBV20-1; j_call: TRBJ2-5; cdr3_aa: CSASPWAESQETQYF; cdr3_nt: TGCAGTGCCTCCCCTTGGGCGGAAAGTCAAGAGACCCAGTACTTC
d_call: .; clone_size: few; v_call: TRBV6-5; j_call: TRBJ2-7; cdr3_aa: CASSYYTGRPASGKYF; cdr3_nt: TGTGCCAGCAGTTACTATACCGGTCGACCTGCGTCCGGGAAGTACTTC
d_call: TRBD2; clone_size: .; v_call: TRBV15; j_call: TRBJ2-4; cdr3_aa: CATSRSGGAKNIQYF; cdr3_nt: TGTGCCACCAGCAGAAGCGGGGGAGCCAAAAACATTCAGTACTTC
d_call: .; clone_size: few; v_call: TRBV5-1; j_call: TRBJ2-1; cdr3_aa: CASSLEGGFYNEQFF; cdr3_nt: TGCGCCAGCAGCTTGGAAGGCGGGTTCTACAATGAGCAGTTCTTC
d_call: TRBD2; clone_size: many; v_call: TRBV20-1; j_call: TRBJ2-1; cdr3_aa: CSARDTAGPYNEQFF; cdr3_nt: TGCAGTGCTAGAGATACAGCGGGGCCATACAATGAGCAGTTCTTC
d_call: TRBD2; clone_size: many; v_call: TRBV20-1; j_call: TRBJ2-1; cdr3_aa: CSANRRLAGGRHEQFF; cdr3_nt: TGCAGTGCTAATCGACGACTAGCGGGGGGGCGTCATGAGCAGTTCTTC
d_call: .; clone_size: few; v_call: TRBV6-5; j_call: TRBJ1-4; cdr3_aa: CASSYSSLANEKLFF; cdr3_nt: TGTGCCAGCAGTTACTCGTCCCTGGCTAATGAAAAACTGTTTTTT
d_call: .; clone_size: few; v_call: TRBV3-1; j_call: TRBJ1-1; cdr3_aa: CASSPYRVWERNTEAFF; cdr3_nt: TGTGCCAGCAGCCCGTACAGGGTGTGGGAACGGAACACTGAAGCTTTCTTT
d_call: .; clone_size: many; v_call: TRBV7-2; j_call: TRBJ2-7; cdr3_aa: CASSPTTLTYEQYF; cdr3_nt: TGTGCCAGCAGCCCAACGACACTTACCTACGAGCAGTACTTC
d_call: TRBD1; clone_size: few; v_call: TRBV27; j_call: TRBJ2-4; cdr3_aa: CASSTWTGRNIQYF; cdr3_nt: TGTGCCAGCAGTACTTGGACAGGGAGAAACATTCAGTACTTC
d_call: TRBD1; clone_size: few; v_call: TRBV24-1; j_call: TRBJ2-3; cdr3_aa: CATGTGRTDTQYF; cdr3_nt: TGTGCCACCGGGACAGGACGCACAGATACGCAGTATTTT
d_call: TRBD1; clone_size: .; v_call: TRBV12-3/TRBV12-4; j_call: TRBJ2-2; cdr3_aa: CASSSGQGDRFGELFF; cdr3_nt: TGTGCCAGCAGTTCCGGACAGGGGGATCGGTTCGGGGAGCTGTTTTTT
d_call: TRBD1; clone_size: .; v_call: TRBV25-1; j_call: TRBJ1-2; cdr3_aa: CASSDRTGGAGGYTF; cdr3_nt: TGTGCCAGCAGTGACCGGACAGGGGGCGCGGGTGGCTACACCTTC
d_call: TRBD2; clone_size: .; v_call: TRBV11-1; j_call: TRBJ2-1; cdr3_aa: CASTIGLAGGNEQFF; cdr3_nt: TGTGCCAGCACCATTGGACTAGCGGGGGGGAATGAGCAGTTCTTC
d_call: TRBD1; clone_size: .; v_call: TRBV6-1; j_call: TRBJ1-2; cdr3_aa: CASRARLGTGTYGYTF; cdr3_nt: TGTGCCAGCAGGGCCCGACTGGGGACAGGGACCTATGGCTACACCTTC
d_call: .; clone_size: .; v_call: TRBV25-1; j_call: TRBJ2-2; cdr3_aa: CASAGDSTGELFF; cdr3_nt: TGTGCCAGCGCCGGGGATTCCACCGGGGAGCTGTTTTTT
d_call: TRBD2; clone_size: .; v_call: TRBV5-1; j_call: TRBJ2-3; cdr3_aa: CASSLGGGGPTDTQYF; cdr3_nt: TGCGCCAGCAGCTTGGGCGGCGGGGGGCCCACAGATACGCAGTATTTT
d_call: .; clone_size: few; v_call: TRBV12-3/TRBV12-4; j_call: TRBJ2-4; cdr3_aa: CASSWGQGAKNIQYF; cdr3_nt: TGTGCCAGCAGTTGGGGTCAGGGAGCCAAAAACATTCAGTACTTC
d_call: .; clone_size: few; v_call: TRBV12-3/TRBV12-4; j_call: TRBJ1-5; cdr3_aa: CASTLGGSGQPQHF; cdr3_nt: TGTGCCAGCACCCTTGGTGGTTCTGGGCAGCCCCAGCATTTT
d_call: .; clone_size: few; v_call: TRBV24-1; j_call: TRBJ1-5; cdr3_aa: CATSDSGDNQPQHF; cdr3_nt: TGTGCCACCAGTGATTCCGGCGACAATCAGCCCCAGCATTTT
d_call: .; clone_size: .; v_call: TRBV27; j_call: TRBJ1-2; cdr3_aa: CAVSRGLNYGYTF; cdr3_nt: TGTGCCGTCTCCAGGGGCTTGAACTATGGCTACACCTTC
d_call: .; clone_size: .; v_call: TRBV12-3/TRBV12-4; j_call: TRBJ2-3; cdr3_aa: CASSSGPSYADTQYF; cdr3_nt: TGTGCCAGCAGTTCCGGGCCATCATACGCAGATACGCAGTATTTT
d_call: TRBD1; clone_size: .; v_call: TRBV24-1; j_call: TRBJ2-3; cdr3_aa: CATSDRQGQGTDTQYF; cdr3_nt: TGTGCCACCAGTGATCGACAGGGCCAAGGGACAGATACGCAGTATTTT
d_call: TRBD1; clone_size: .; v_call: TRBV12-3/TRBV12-4; j_call: TRBJ1-1; cdr3_aa: CASSWTGWISEAFF; cdr3_nt: TGTGCCAGCAGCTGGACAGGGTGGATTTCTGAAGCTTTCTTT
d_call: .; clone_size: .; v_call: TRBV12-3/TRBV12-4; j_call: TRBJ2-2; cdr3_aa: CASSFLPTGELFF; cdr3_nt: TGTGCCAGCAGTTTCCTTCCCACCGGGGAGCTGTTTTTT
d_call: .; clone_size: many; v_call: TRBV29-1; j_call: TRBJ1-5; cdr3_aa: CSVAGSDQPQHF; cdr3_nt: TGCAGCGTTGCGGGGTCCGATCAGCCCCAGCATTTT
d_call: TRBD1; clone_size: many; v_call: TRBV29-1; j_call: TRBJ1-2; cdr3_aa: CSVGDWTGPTNYGYTF; cdr3_nt: TGCAGCGTTGGCGATTGGACAGGACCTACTAACTATGGCTACACCTTC
d_call: .; clone_size: few; v_call: TRBV12-3/TRBV12-4; j_call: TRBJ2-2; cdr3_aa: CASIGAGSAGELFF; cdr3_nt: TGTGCCAGCATTGGAGCAGGGAGCGCCGGGGAGCTGTTTTTT
d_call: .; clone_size: many; v_call: TRBV12-3/TRBV12-4; j_call: TRBJ2-2; cdr3_aa: CASSFLSTPSGELFF; cdr3_nt: TGTGCCAGCAGTTTCCTCTCGACACCTTCCGGGGAGCTGTTTTTT
d_call: .; clone_size: many; v_call: TRBV27; j_call: TRBJ2-7; cdr3_aa: CASSLMDGSYSEQYF; cdr3_nt: TGTGCCAGCAGTTTAATGGATGGATCCTACTCCGAGCAGTACTTC
d_call: .; clone_size: many; v_call: TRBV7-2; j_call: TRBJ1-5; cdr3_aa: CASSLKHNQPQHF; cdr3_nt: TGTGCCAGCAGCTTAAAGCACAATCAGCCCCAGCATTTT
d_call: TRBD2; clone_size: few; v_call: TRBV7-7; j_call: TRBJ2-5; cdr3_aa: CASSLSSGGAGGETQYF; cdr3_nt: TGTGCCAGCAGCTTAAGTAGCGGGGGGGCCGGAGGAGAGACCCAGTACTTC
d_call: .; clone_size: many; v_call: TRBV20-1; j_call: TRBJ1-1; cdr3_aa: CSARWRNTEAFF; cdr3_nt: TGCAGTGCTAGATGGCGGAACACTGAAGCTTTCTTT
d_call: .; clone_size: .; v_call: TRBV27; j_call: TRBJ2-2; cdr3_aa: CASSFGRTSTGELFF; cdr3_nt: TGTGCCAGCAGTTTTGGTAGGACGAGTACCGGGGAGCTGTTTTTT
d_call: .; clone_size: .; v_call: TRBV24-1; j_call: TRBJ1-5; cdr3_aa: CATSGEGYQPQHF; cdr3_nt: TGTGCCACCAGTGGCGAAGGCTATCAGCCCCAGCATTTT
d_call: TRBD2; clone_size: few; v_call: TRBV12-3/TRBV12-4; j_call: TRBJ2-3; cdr3_aa: CASSNGGGAKTQYF; cdr3_nt: TGTGCCAGCAGTAACGGCGGGGGGGCAAAGACGCAGTATTTT
d_call: .; clone_size: .; v_call: TRBV12-3/TRBV12-4; j_call: TRBJ2-3; cdr3_aa: CASSPTQGLDTQYF; cdr3_nt: TGTGCCAGCAGCCCCACCCAGGGGCTAGATACGCAGTATTTT
d_call: .; clone_size: .; v_call: TRBV15; j_call: TRBJ1-4; cdr3_aa: CATSRANSGQRKTNEKLFF; cdr3_nt: TGTGCCACCAGCAGAGCTAACTCTGGACAGAGGAAGACTAATGAAAAACTGTTTTTT
d_call: .; clone_size: once; v_call: TRBV7-9; j_call: TRBJ2-4; cdr3_aa: CASSPPLPAKNIQYF; cdr3_nt: TGTGCCAGCAGCCCACCCCTACCAGCCAAAAACATTCAGTACTTC
d_call: TRBD2; clone_size: few; v_call: TRBV7-6; j_call: TRBJ2-1; cdr3_aa: CASSLVGGLAGRSYNEQFF; cdr3_nt: TGTGCCAGCAGCTTAGTGGGGGGACTAGCGGGGAGGTCCTACAATGAGCAGTTCTTC
d_call: TRBD1; clone_size: .; v_call: TRBV12-3/TRBV12-4; j_call: TRBJ2-5; cdr3_aa: CASSATRGLQETQYF; cdr3_nt: TGTGCCAGCAGCGCCACGAGGGGGCTCCAAGAGACCCAGTACTTC
d_call: TRBD2; clone_size: many; v_call: TRBV20-1; j_call: TRBJ2-1; cdr3_aa: CSARDPASGGLFNEQFF; cdr3_nt: TGCAGTGCTAGAGATCCGGCGAGCGGGGGGCTTTTCAATGAGCAGTTCTTC
d_call: .; clone_size: many; v_call: TRBV7-2; j_call: TRBJ2-3; cdr3_aa: CASSDGTDTQYF; cdr3_nt: TGTGCCAGCAGCGATGGGACAGATACGCAGTATTTT
d_call: .; clone_size: many; v_call: TRBV20-1; j_call: TRBJ1-5; cdr3_aa: CSAQGYQGPYSNQPQHF; cdr3_nt: TGCAGTGCTCAAGGCTATCAGGGGCCGTATAGCAATCAGCCCCAGCATTTT
d_call: .; clone_size: many; v_call: TRBV12-3/TRBV12-4; j_call: TRBJ1-5; cdr3_aa: CASSLLGYQPQHF; cdr3_nt: TGTGCCAGCAGTTTACTTGGCTATCAGCCCCAGCATTTT